The following is a TCR beta chain sequence with its context. The data belong to a study of blood T cell repertoires in COVID-19. Whole-study context: Samples representing acute and convalescent COVID-19 were sourced from the United States, Italy and Spain. PBMCs, B-cell-depleted T cells, or T cells were the source of the cDNA or gDNA that made up the material.

Germline V CDR1 and CDR2: MNHEY, SVGAGI. V lost 6 bases to trimming and J lost 0 bases; unmatched junction nucleotides: 6. This CDR3 comprises 15 residues. In the original analysis: The authors estimated nucleated cell counts from reference gene primer amplification. Method: immunoSEQ multiplex PCR; TCRdb's copy keeps in-frame clones and lacks some. V, J and clone size are those of that table, while D and trimming were read from the DNA. The repertoire holds around 68,000 clones, with approximately 82% as singletons. The specimen sequenced was peripheral blood. J is TRBJ2-3 and V is TRBV6-5; 7 nucleotides agree with TRBD2. The origin of this receptor is a man older than 75 with active COVID-19. The CDR3 reads CASRFSGTSTDTQYF. CDR3 in DNA: TGTGCCAGCAGATTCAGCGGGACTAGCACAGATACGCAGTATTTT.